Each of the 3 T cell receptor beta chains below was sequenced from the same sample in a study of control samples from healthy donors and cancer patients. TCRdb's copy holds only in-frame clones and misses some; the assay was immunoSEQ multiplex PCR. The data show more than 100,000 clones, roughly 90% seen once. The sequencing input was blood. All receptors come from a man aged 18 to 29 in good health.

The V call is TRBV12-3 or TRBV12-4, the J call TRBJ1-2; 7 bases are a match to TRBD1. Trimming took 5 bases from V and 5 from J; bases not matched to a gene: 5. The CDR3 has 13 residues. The CDR3 DNA follows: TGTGCCAGCAGTCCCGGGACAGAGTATGGCTACACCTTC. Translated: CASSPGTEYGYTF.

This clone was detected a few times. V usage is TRBV6-5 and J usage is TRBJ2-7, with TRBD2 matching 9 bases. The CDR3 runs to 14 residues. V was pared by 6 bases and J by 6 bases, with 9 bases of the junction left unmatched. Germline lookup yields CDR1 MNHEY and CDR2 SVGAGI. CDR3 sequence: CASRPSGAPLEQYF. CDR3 sequence (DNA): TGTGCCAGCAGACCTAGCGGGGCCCCTCTCGAGCAGTACTTC.

The genes are TRBV12-3 or TRBV12-4 and TRBJ1-2, with D maybe TRBD1 (6 bases). This CDR3 contains 13 residues. V lost 3 bases and J lost 4, with 9 bases in between. This CDR3 is CASSFGGPYGYTF. In nucleotides, the CDR3 is TGTGCCAGCAGTTTCGGGGGGCCCTATGGCTACACCTTC.